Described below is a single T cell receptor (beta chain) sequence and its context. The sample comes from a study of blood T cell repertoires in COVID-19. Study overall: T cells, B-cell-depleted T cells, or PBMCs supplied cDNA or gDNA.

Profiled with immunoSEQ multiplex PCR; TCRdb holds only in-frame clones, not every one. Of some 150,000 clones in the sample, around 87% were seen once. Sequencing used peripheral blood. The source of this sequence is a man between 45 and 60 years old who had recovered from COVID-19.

CDR3 residues: CASSPNAGGTDTQYF. Written as DNA, the CDR3 is TGTGCCAGCAGCCCGAACGCGGGGGGCACAGATACGCAGTATTTT. The V gene is TRBV9, the J gene TRBJ2-3, with TRBD2 matching 7 bases. V gave up 4 bases and J gave up 1 base; unmatched junction bases: 6. Germline V gene sequence: CDR1 SGDLS, CDR2 YYNGEE. This CDR3 region has 15 residues.